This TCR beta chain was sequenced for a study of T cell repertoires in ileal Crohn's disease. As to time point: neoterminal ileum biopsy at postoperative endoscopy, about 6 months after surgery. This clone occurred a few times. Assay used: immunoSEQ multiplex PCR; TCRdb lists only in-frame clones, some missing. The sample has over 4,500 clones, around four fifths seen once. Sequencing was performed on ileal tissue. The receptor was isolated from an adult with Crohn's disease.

The CDR3 loop is CASSKPSSGSSYEQYF. DNA of the CDR3: TGTGCCAGCAGCAAACCTTCTAGCGGGAGTTCCTACGAGCAGTACTTC. The chain uses TRBV7-9 and TRBJ2-7, with 10 bases fitting TRBD2. V shed 5 bases, J shed 1 base, and the junction held 8 bases outside the gene matches. CDR3 length: 16 amino acids. Germline loops: CDR1 SEHNR, CDR2 FQNEAQ (reference sequence).